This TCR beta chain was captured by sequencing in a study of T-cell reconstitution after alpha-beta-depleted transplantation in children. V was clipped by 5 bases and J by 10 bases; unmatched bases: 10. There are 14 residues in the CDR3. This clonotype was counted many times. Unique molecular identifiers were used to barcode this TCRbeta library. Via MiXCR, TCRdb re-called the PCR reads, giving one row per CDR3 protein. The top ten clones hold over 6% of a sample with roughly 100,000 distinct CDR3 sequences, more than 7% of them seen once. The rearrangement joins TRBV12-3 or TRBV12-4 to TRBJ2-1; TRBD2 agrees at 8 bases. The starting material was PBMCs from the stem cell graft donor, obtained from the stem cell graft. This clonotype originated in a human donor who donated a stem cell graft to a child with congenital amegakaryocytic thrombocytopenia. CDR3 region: CASSPTGGPGEQFF. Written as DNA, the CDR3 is TGTGCCAGCAGTCCGACGGGGGGGCCGGGGGAGCAGTTCTTC.